These 21 T cell receptor beta chains originate from one sample sequenced in a study of blood T cell repertoires in COVID-19. Sequencing used immunoSEQ multiplex PCR; TCRdb keeps in-frame clones, though not all of them. There are approximately 280,000 clones in the sample; 90% occur only once, and roughly 1.5% lies in the top ten. The material sequenced was PBMCs or T cells enriched from blood (not recorded which). Every receptor here comes from a woman under 30 with acute COVID-19.

This sequence joins TRBV5-6 and TRBJ2-4; 8 bases map to TRBD1. V lost 6 bases and J lost 8; bases outside the gene matches: 7. The CDR3 contains 13 residues. The germline CDR1 and CDR2 sequences are SGHDT and YYEEEE. The CDR3 nucleotides are TGTGCCAGCACGACAGGGGTTTTGGACATTCAGTACTTC. Translation gives CASTTGVLDIQYF.

J is TRBJ2-3 and V is TRBV3-1 (or the pseudogene TRBV3-2), with 11 bases aligning to TRBD2. The CDR3 totals 19 residues. The J segment lost 1 base and the V segment lost 4 bases, leaving 13 bases of the junction unmatched. The germline gives CDR1 LGHDT, CDR2 YNNKEL (reference sequence). The CDR3 DNA follows: TGTGCCAGCAGCCCCGTCCCAACGCTAGCGGGAGGCCGCACAGATACGCAGTATTTT. Protein: CASSPVPTLAGGRTDTQYF.

The chain carries TRBV18 and TRBJ1-2, with a weak D call TRBD1 (6 bases). Germline V gene lookup returns CDR1 KGHSH and CDR2 LQKENI. The CDR3 covers 14 residues. V was cut by 6 bases and J by 2 bases, with 13 bases left in between. CDR3 amino acids: CASSEGVQNYGYTF. CDR3 DNA: TGTGCCAGCTCCGAGGGGGTCCAAAACTATGGCTACACCTTC.

V and J are TRBV9 and TRBJ2-3; 9 nucleotides line up with TRBD2. The CDR3 has 15 amino acids. Germline loops: CDR1 SGDLS, CDR2 YYNGEE. The trim removed 3 bases at V and 4 bases at J, leaving 6 bases unmatched. The CDR3 loop reads CASSAREGGSDTQYF. The CDR3 bases are TGTGCCAGCAGCGCGCGGGAGGGGGGTTCAGATACGCAGTATTTT.

The rearrangement uses TRBV11-3 and TRBJ2-1; 8 bases match TRBD2. Germline CDR1 is SGHNT and CDR2 is YENEEA. The CDR3 runs 16 residues. The V and J ends lost 2 bases and 7 bases, in that order; junction bases with no gene match: 10. This CDR3 is CASSLRGSREGNEQFF. The CDR3 DNA reads TGTGCCAGCAGCTTACGGGGCAGTCGGGAGGGGAATGAGCAGTTCTTC.

The rearrangement joins TRBV27 to TRBJ1-5, with 8 bases that match TRBD1. This CDR3 has 16 residues. V dropped 0 bases and J dropped 10; count of bases not matched to a gene: 11. CDR1 is MNHEY, CDR2 SMNVEV, per germline (reference sequence). The CDR3 DNA reads TGTGCCAGCAGTTTATCTAGAACAGGGGGAATGCGACCCCAGCATTTT. Encoded protein: CASSLSRTGGMRPQHF.

V gene TRBV30 combines with J gene TRBJ2-3, with 7 bases fitting TRBD2. Germline V CDR1 and CDR2: GTSNPN, SVGIG (reference sequence). This CDR3 comprises 14 residues. The trim removed 0 bases at V and 9 bases at J, leaving 9 bases unmatched. CDR3 nucleotides: TGTGCCTGGAGTGTACTAGCGCCCCCACGGACGCAGTATTTT. It is translated as CAWSVLAPPRTQYF.

This clone has just a few counts. The gene calls are TRBV2 and TRBJ1-6, with TRBD1 matching 7 bases. CDR3 size: 15 residues. V lost 7 bases to trimming and J lost 6 bases; unmatched junction nucleotides: 9. Germline lookup yields CDR1 SNHLY and CDR2 FYNNEI. The CDR3 here is CASKDPGGSNSPLHF. The CDR3 region has the DNA TGTGCCAGCAAGGACCCAGGGGGAAGTAATTCACCCCTCCACTTT.

The chain has TRBV6-5 and TRBJ1-5; D is unresolved. The CDR3 spans 14 residues. V dropped 7 bases and J dropped 2 bases, with 12 bases sitting between them. Germline V CDR1 and CDR2: MNHEY, SVGAGI. The CDR3 nucleotides are TGTGCCAGCACTCTGAGGGCTGGCAATCAGCCCCAGCATTTT. It translates to CASTLRAGNQPQHF.

This clone came up many times. The V call is TRBV10-3, the J call TRBJ2-2; D unresolved. The CDR3 is 13 residues long. V was pared by 2 bases and J by 3 bases, with 4 bases between. CDR1 ENHRY and CDR2 SYGVKD come from the germline V gene. In nucleotides, the CDR3 is TGTGCCATCAGTGAGAGCGACACCGGGGAGCTGTTTTTT. Protein product: CAISESDTGELFF.

The chain has TRBV27 and TRBJ1-2, with D maybe TRBD1 (6 bases). CDR1 is MNHEY and CDR2 is SMNVEV in the germline V gene (reference sequence). V lost 4 bases, J lost 2 bases, and 14 bases lay in between. The CDR3 contains 15 residues. The chain's CDR3 is CASSSNPGQNYGYTF. DNA of the CDR3: TGTGCCAGCAGTTCCAACCCCGGACAGAACTATGGCTACACCTTC.

This chain joins TRBV18 and TRBJ1-2; D not resolved. The V and J ends lost 6 bases and 0 bases respectively, with 14 bases between them. Germline-derived CDR1 and CDR2 are KGHSH and LQKENI. The CDR3 is 15 amino acids. CDR3 loop: CASSQMGTSNYGYTF. For the CDR3, the DNA is TGTGCCAGCTCCCAAATGGGCACCTCTAACTATGGCTACACCTTC.

The chain joins TRBV18 to TRBJ2-5, with 9 bases identical to TRBD2. The CDR3 is made up of 23 amino acids. Trimming at V came to 3 bases and at J to 7 bases, leaving 33 bases not matched to a gene. Germline loops: CDR1 KGHSH, CDR2 LQKENI. This CDR3 is CASSPVGRQGEVAGVGCFATQYF. CDR3 bases: TGTGCCAGCTCACCGGTGGGAAGACAGGGAGAGGTAGCGGGAGTAGGGTGCTTCGCGACCCAGTACTTC.

The chain has TRBV30 and TRBJ1-1; 7 bases align to TRBD1. CDR3 length: 15 amino acids. V shed 2 bases and J 1 base; nucleotides not matched to a gene: 7. In germline, CDR1 is GTSNPN, CDR2 SVGIG (reference sequence). This CDR3 is CAWSPVDRTNTEAFF. CDR3 bases: TGTGCCTGGAGTCCGGTGGACAGGACGAACACTGAAGCTTTCTTT.

The chain recombines TRBV5-8 with TRBJ2-7; 10 nucleotides align to TRBD2. CDR1 is SGHTS, CDR2 YDEGEE, per germline. Trimming cost V 5 bases and J 6 bases; bases outside gene matches: 14. The CDR3 is made up of 16 amino acids. The CDR3, as DNA: TGTGCCAGCAGACAATCTAGCGGGAGTGTCTGGCGCGAGCAGTACTTC. It encodes CASRQSSGSVWREQYF.

The CDR3 bases are TGCAGCGTACGACAGGGTCGGAATTCACCCCTCCACTTT. Translation: CSVRQGRNSPLHF. The genes are TRBV29-1 and TRBJ1-6; 7 bases line up with TRBD1. The ends lost 6 bases at V and 7 bases at J; junction bases unmatched: 6. Germline lookup yields CDR1 SQVTM and CDR2 ANQGSEA. The CDR3 runs 13 residues.

The rearrangement joins TRBV4-3 to TRBJ2-1, with D perhaps TRBD2 (6 bases). Per germline, CDR1 LGHNA and CDR2 YSLEER. Trimming removed 7 bases from V and 4 bases from J, with 23 bases in between. CDR3 length: 17 residues. CDR3 DNA sequence: TGCGCCAGCAACCCCATATCGGGGGAGATTTCGTACAATGAGCAGTTCTTC. Its translation is CASNPISGEISYNEQFF.

The chain employs TRBV28 and TRBJ1-6; D is unclear. Germline V gene lookup returns CDR1 MDHEN and CDR2 SYDVKM. V shed 6 bases and J shed 9 bases, with 15 bases lying between them. CDR3 length: 14 amino acids. CDR3 in amino acids: CASRVPGSASPLHF. The CDR3 DNA follows: TGTGCCAGCAGGGTACCGGGGTCGGCTTCACCCCTCCACTTT.

The gene calls are TRBV3-1 (or the pseudogene TRBV3-2) and TRBJ2-1; possibly TRBD2 for D (5 bases). The CDR3 sequence is 17 residues long. Germline loops: CDR1 LGHDT, CDR2 YNNKEL (reference sequence). V lost 2 bases and J 12 bases, leaving 26 bases between the germline ends. CDR3 sequence (DNA): TGTGCCAGCAGCCAAAGCTTGGAGGCAATGTTGGGTTCAACGCAGTTCTTC. Translation: CASSQSLEAMLGSTQFF.

The chain carries TRBV5-4 and TRBJ2-7; TRBD1 aligns across 7 bases. The CDR3 has 15 amino acids. CDR1 is SGHNT and CDR2 is YYREEE in the germline V gene (reference sequence). The V segment lost 0 bases and the J segment 4 bases; nucleotides outside the gene matches: 7. In DNA form, the CDR3 reads TGTGCCAGCAGCTTGGAGACAGGGATAGTATACGAGCAGTACTTC. Amino acids: CASSLETGIVYEQYF.

The chain uses TRBV27 and TRBJ2-1; D remains ambiguous. There are 14 residues in the CDR3. The germline V and J ends were trimmed by 5 bases and 0 bases, with 8 bases remaining between them. CDR1 is MNHEY, CDR2 SMNVEV, per germline (reference sequence). CDR3 loop: CASSQSDSYNEQFF. DNA of the CDR3: TGTGCCAGCAGTCAGTCCGACTCCTACAATGAGCAGTTCTTC.